These 28 T cell receptor beta chains were sequenced from one sample in a study of blood T cell repertoires in COVID-19. The data were produced by immunoSEQ multiplex PCR, yet TCRdb's version contains in-frame clones alone and is incomplete. The sample lists 230,000 or so clones, roughly 81% occurring once. The sample was peripheral blood. These receptors all stem from a woman older than 75 with COVID-19, enrolled during active disease.

The rearrangement joins TRBV28 to TRBJ1-2; TRBD1 agrees at 7 bases. Germline V CDR1 and CDR2: MDHEN, SYDVKM. There are 13 residues in the CDR3. V gave up 6 bases and J gave up 4 bases; unmatched junction bases: 5. Here the CDR3 reads CASSQGVSYGYTF. DNA of the CDR3: TGTGCCAGCAGCCAGGGGGTGAGCTATGGCTACACCTTC.

In this sample, this clone turned up once. This chain links TRBV27 with TRBJ2-3; D uncertain. From germline, CDR1 is MNHEY and CDR2 SMNVEV (reference sequence). CDR3 size: 15 residues. V was shortened by 2 bases and J by 3 bases, with 12 bases between the two germline ends. The CDR3 DNA reads as TGTGCCAGCAGTTTAAACGTTCATACTACAGATACGCAGTATTTT. Translation gives CASSLNVHTTDTQYF.

The rearrangement links TRBV18 to TRBJ2-7; D not resolved. V was trimmed by 2 bases and J by 0 bases, leaving 14 bases between them. Germline CDR1 and CDR2: KGHSH and LQKENI. The CDR3 extends over 16 amino acids. CDR3 in amino acids: CASSPYFAGSSYEQYF. The CDR3 DNA is TGTGCCAGCTCACCATATTTCGCCGGTTCCTCCTACGAGCAGTACTTC.

CDR3: CASTSAGVFAYEQYF. The CDR3 nucleotides are TGTGCCAGCACCTCAGCGGGAGTGTTCGCCTACGAGCAGTACTTC. J is TRBJ2-7 and V is TRBV28, with 8 positions matching TRBD2. Trimming removed 7 bases from V and 2 bases from J; junction bases left unmatched: 10. Germline loops: CDR1 MDHEN, CDR2 SYDVKM. This CDR3 is built from 15 residues.

CDR3 DNA sequence: TGTGCCAGCAGCGTAGAAGGAGGGAGGGGATACGAGCAGTACTTC. Its translation is CASSVEGGRGYEQYF. The chain is built from TRBV9 and TRBJ2-7; 7 nucleotides agree with TRBD2. Germline V gives CDR1 SGDLS, CDR2 YYNGEE. The junction had 7 bases not matched to a gene; V was cut back by 0 bases and J by 4 bases. This CDR3 comprises 15 residues.

The genes are TRBV30 and TRBJ1-6, with unresolved D. Germline lookup yields CDR1 GTSNPN and CDR2 SVGIG (reference sequence). Trimming removed 3 bases from V and 7 bases from J, with 7 bases in between. The CDR3 sequence is 12 residues long. The CDR3, as DNA: TGTGCCTGGAGCCCTAACAATTCACCCCTCCACTTT. Protein: CAWSPNNSPLHF. The complete variable domain, with remaining parts taken from reference TRBV30 and TRBJ1-6, reads SQTIHQWPATLVQPVGSPLSLECTVEGTSNPNLYWYRQAAGRGLQLLFYSVGIGQISSEVPQNLSASRPQDRQFILSSKKLLLSDSGFYLCAWSPNNSPLHFGNGTRLTVT.

The CDR3 sequence is CASSSTGQPSYGYTF. The CDR3 coding sequence is TGTGCCAGCTCCAGCACGGGACAGCCCTCCTATGGCTACACCTTC. This chain joins TRBV18 and TRBJ1-2; 7 positions match TRBD1. The V and J ends lost 6 bases and 4 bases, in that order; junction bases with no gene match: 11. Germline lookup yields CDR1 KGHSH and CDR2 LQKENI. The CDR3 covers 15 residues.

This chain links TRBV5-1 with TRBJ1-2, with D possibly TRBD1 on 5 matching bases. V was pared by 4 bases and J by 5 bases, with 12 bases between. CDR1 SGHRS and CDR2 YFSETQ come from the germline V gene. This CDR3 is built from 13 residues. The CDR3 coding sequence is TGCGCCAGCAGCCCTGGACAAGGGTATGGCTACACCTTC. Translating it yields CASSPGQGYGYTF.

This clone came up many times. This chain uses TRBV5-1 with TRBJ2-5; TRBD1 matches 7 bases. V shed 4 bases and J 2 bases; nucleotides not matched to a gene: 8. Germline CDR1 and CDR2: SGHRS and YFSETQ. The CDR3 is 15 amino acids. CDR3 coding DNA: TGCGCCAGCAGCCTACAGGGGCCAACTCAAGAGACCCAGTACTTC. Translation gives CASSLQGPTQETQYF.

The chain employs TRBV29-1 and TRBJ2-2; D unclear. The V and J ends lost 3 bases and 3 bases respectively, with 8 bases between them. The germline V gene has CDR1 SQVTM and CDR2 ANQGSEA. The CDR3 is 13 amino acids. As DNA, the CDR3 is TGCAGCGTTGATCCTGGGCACACCGGGGAGCTGTTTTTT. It is translated as CSVDPGHTGELFF.

The chain carries TRBV5-1 and TRBJ2-2; 11 bases fit TRBD2. This CDR3 region has 20 residues. CDR1 is SGHRS, CDR2 YFSETQ, per germline. V lost 3 bases to trimming and J lost 4 bases; unmatched junction nucleotides: 17. The CDR3 sequence: CASSWGPGTSGVDGTGELFF. The CDR3 nucleotides are TGCGCCAGCAGCTGGGGGCCCGGGACTAGCGGCGTAGATGGCACCGGGGAGCTGTTTTTT.

This clone came up once. The chain is built from TRBV18 and TRBJ1-2; 10 nucleotides line up with TRBD1. This CDR3 region has 15 residues. The germline V gene encodes CDR1 KGHSH and CDR2 LQKENI. Trimming took 3 bases from V and 2 from J; bases not matched to a gene: 3. The CDR3 DNA reads TGTGCCAGCTCACCGGGGGGACAGGGGAACTATGGCTACACCTTC. Translating gives CASSPGGQGNYGYTF.

J is TRBJ1-1 and V is TRBV7-8, with D maybe TRBD1 (5 bases). The germline V gene encodes CDR1 SGHVS and CDR2 FQNEAQ. The V and J ends lost 3 bases and 1 base respectively, with 6 bases between them. The CDR3 sequence is 13 residues long. The CDR3 loop reads CASSFQGNTEAFF. CDR3 DNA sequence: TGTGCCAGCAGCTTTCAGGGGAACACTGAAGCTTTCTTT.

In this sample, this clone turned up a few times. The V gene is TRBV7-3, the J gene TRBJ1-2; possibly TRBD1 for D (5 bases). The CDR3 contains 11 residues. V lost 5 bases and J 14 bases, leaving 15 bases between the germline ends. CDR1 and CDR2 from the germline V gene are SGHTA and FQGTGA. CDR3 region: CASSTSGGPTF. The CDR3 DNA sequence: TGTGCCAGCAGCACTTCGGGGGGTCCGACCTTC.

The rearrangement joins TRBV9 to TRBJ1-1, with 7 nucleotides matching TRBD1. V was pared by 5 bases and J by 4 bases, with 5 bases of the junction left unmatched. The germline CDR1 and CDR2 sequences are SGDLS and YYNGEE. This CDR3 has 13 residues. CDR3 bases: TGTGCCAGCAGTCAGGGGGTAAGCACTGAAGCTTTCTTT. Protein: CASSQGVSTEAFF.

This chain uses TRBV7-9 with TRBJ1-1, with unresolved D. This CDR3 is 11 amino acids long. The germline V and J ends were trimmed by 3 bases and 7 bases, with 6 bases remaining between them. Per germline, CDR1 SEHNR and CDR2 FQNEAQ (reference sequence). CDR3 sequence: CASSFPGEAFF. CDR3 sequence (DNA): TGTGCCAGCAGCTTCCCAGGTGAAGCTTTCTTT. Full variable domain (remainder filled in from reference TRBV7-9 and TRBJ1-1): DTGVSQNPRHKITKRGQNVTFRCDPISEHNRLYWYRQTLGQGPEFLTYFQNEAQLEKSRLLSDRFSAERPKGSFSTLEIQRTEQGDSAMYLCASSFPGEAFFGQGTRLTVV.

V usage is TRBV7-3 and J usage is TRBJ2-3, with 7 bases identical to TRBD2. The V gene's germline CDR1 is SGHTA and CDR2 FQGTGA. CDR3 length equals 14 residues. V lost 1 base and J lost 9; bases outside the gene matches: 7. The CDR3 coding sequence is TGTGCCAGCAGCTTAAATGGTAACGGGAGGACGCAGTATTTT. This sequence encodes CASSLNGNGRTQYF.

CDR3 nucleotides: TGTGCCAGCTTGGGGGACTCCCAGGCGTCCCAGTACTTC. Translation gives CASLGDSQASQYF. The V call is TRBV2, the J call TRBJ2-5; tentatively, D is TRBD2 (6 bases). This CDR3 region has 13 residues. V was clipped by 8 bases and J by 9 bases, with 19 bases between them. CDR1 SNHLY and CDR2 FYNNEI come from the germline V gene.

J is TRBJ1-5 and V is TRBV5-1; 9 bases map to TRBD1. This CDR3 comprises 15 residues. V gave up 4 bases and J gave up 5 bases; unmatched junction bases: 7. Germline CDR1 and CDR2: SGHRS and YFSETQ. Here the CDR3 DNA reads TGCGCCAGCAGCCCGTGGACAGGGGTCGATCAGCCCCAGCATTTT. This sequence encodes CASSPWTGVDQPQHF.

The chain combines TRBV20-1 with TRBJ1-3; the match to TRBD1 covers 7 bases. The CDR3 runs to 8 residues. With V trimmed by 7 bases and J by 15 bases, 3 bases remained unmatched. Germline V gene data show CDR1 as DFQATT and CDR2 as SNEGSKA (reference sequence). The DNA of the CDR3 is TGCAGTGTCAGGGGGACATATTTT. Amino acids: CSVRGTYF.

The V call is TRBV29-1, the J call TRBJ2-3; D gene ambiguous. Trimming removed 5 bases at V and 1 base at J, with 7 bases between. Per germline, CDR1 SQVTM and CDR2 ANQGSEA. This CDR3 is built from 12 residues. The CDR3 is CSVKSGTDTQYF. CDR3 bases: TGCAGCGTTAAGAGTGGCACAGATACGCAGTATTTT.

This chain connects TRBV7-2 to TRBJ2-4; 11 bases are a match to TRBD2. There are 14 residues in the CDR3. J gave up 8 bases and V 3 bases, and 3 bases lay outside the gene matches. Germline V lookup: CDR1 SGHTA, CDR2 FQGNSA. CDR3 in DNA: TGTGCCAGCAGCTTTAGCGGGAGGGCTGACATTCAGTACTTC. Amino acids: CASSFSGRADIQYF.

The genes are TRBV5-1 and TRBJ2-3, with D perhaps matching TRBD2 (7 bases). The CDR3 totals 13 residues. Trimming left V 7 bases short and J 2 bases short, with 11 bases between. Per the germline V gene, CDR1 is SGHRS and CDR2 is YFSETQ. This CDR3 is CASGGGVTDTQYF. The CDR3 DNA follows: TGCGCCAGCGGCGGGGGCGTCACAGATACGCAGTATTTT.

The chain uses TRBV7-3 and TRBJ1-2, with D tentatively TRBD1 (5 bases). The CDR3 runs 16 residues. Per germline, CDR1 SGHTA and CDR2 FQGTGA. V lost 6 bases to trimming and J lost 5 bases, with 22 bases between them. DNA for the CDR3: TGTGCCAGCAGTTATTCGACAGTTACCGAAGGATATGGCTACACCTTC. It translates to CASSYSTVTEGYGYTF.

The J gene is TRBJ1-5, the V gene TRBV19; no reliable D call. Germline V CDR1 and CDR2: LNHDA, SQIVND (reference sequence). V gave up 1 base and J gave up 6 bases, with 13 bases separating them. The CDR3 has 15 residues. In DNA, the CDR3 is TGTGCCAGTAGTATAGGAAGGGTTGGGAGTCAGCCCCAGCATTTT. Amino acids: CASSIGRVGSQPQHF. The variable domain in full, completed from reference TRBV19 and TRBJ1-5, reads DGGITQSPKYLFRKEGQNVTLSCEQNLNHDAMYWYRQDPGQGLRLIYYSQIVNDFQKGDIAEGYSVSREKKESFPLTVTSAQKNPTAFYLCASSIGRVGSQPQHFGDGTRLSIL.

The genes are TRBV29-1 and TRBJ2-2, with 10 bases that match TRBD2. Germline V CDR1 and CDR2: SQVTM, ANQGSEA. The CDR3 is 13 residues long. V dropped 7 bases and J dropped 5; count of bases not matched to a gene: 4. CDR3 sequence: CSGAGGETGELFF. Written as DNA, the CDR3 is TGCAGCGGAGCGGGAGGGGAGACCGGGGAGCTGTTTTTT.

The V gene is TRBV10-3, the J gene TRBJ2-5, with 8 bases matching TRBD1. With V trimmed by 8 bases and J by 4 bases, 0 bases remained unmatched. There are 11 residues in the CDR3. In germline, CDR1 is ENHRY, CDR2 SYGVKD. The CDR3 sequence: CAIGQGETQYF. The CDR3 nucleotides read TGTGCCATCGGACAGGGAGAGACCCAGTACTTC.

This rearrangement joins TRBV5-4 to TRBJ2-3; 9 bases map to TRBD2. In germline, CDR1 is SGHNT, CDR2 YYREEE (reference sequence). V was pared by 0 bases and J by 2 bases, with 7 bases of the junction left unmatched. The CDR3 loop spans 17 amino acids. CDR3 sequence reads: CASSLGGGRATTDTQYF. The DNA of the CDR3 is TGTGCCAGCAGCTTGGGTGGCGGGAGGGCCACCACAGATACGCAGTATTTT.